This T cell receptor beta chain was sequenced in a study of low-dose radiotherapy and immunotherapy resistance in tumors. This clonotype was found many times. CDR1 SEHNR and CDR2 FQNEAQ come from the germline V gene (reference sequence). The trim removed 5 bases at V and 0 bases at J, leaving 13 bases unmatched. This CDR3 is built from 19 residues. Primers used for first-strand cDNA, a TRAV- and TRBV-specific set, covered both alpha and beta chains. With a V-primer adapter and a constant-region primer, TCRs were amplified for approximately 20 PCR cycles. TCRdb reanalysed the reads using MiXCR and keeps one entry per CDR3 protein. The data contain 80,000 to 95,000 distinct CDR3 sequences, 8% to 10% of them singletons. Time point: before trial treatment.

The clonotype originates from a male donor with prostate cancer. The source material was PBMCs, sampled before treatment. The V call is TRBV7-9, the J call TRBJ2-6; 7 bases fit TRBD1. In nucleotides, the CDR3 is TGTGCCAGCAGCCACAGGGGCGGGTCTTCCTCCTCTGGGGCCAACGTCCTGACTTTC. This gives the protein CASSHRGGSSSSGANVLTF.